What follows are 27 T cell receptor beta chains derived from one specimen sequenced in a study of blood T cell repertoires in COVID-19. Generated by immunoSEQ multiplex PCR, the TCRdb table keeps only in-frame clones and is missing some. This table holds about 170,000 clones, about 85% found once. The sequencing sample was made of peripheral blood. These receptors all stem from a human donor with acute or convalescent COVID-19. The donor label of this sample is uncertain.

The V gene is TRBV20-1, the J gene TRBJ1-3; D call uncertain. The germline V and J ends were trimmed by 3 bases and 0 bases, with 9 bases remaining between them. The CDR3 totals 14 residues. In germline, CDR1 is DFQATT, CDR2 SNEGSKA (reference sequence). This chain's CDR3 is CSASLVTSGNTIYF. The CDR3 nucleotides are TGCAGTGCTAGTTTAGTCACCTCTGGAAACACCATATATTTT.

This chain joins TRBV2 and TRBJ1-6; 9 nucleotides line up with TRBD1. The CDR3 runs 15 residues. Germline CDR1 SNHLY, CDR2 FYNNEI. Trimming removed 8 bases from V and 9 bases from J; junction bases left unmatched: 11. The CDR3 loop is CASAPTGGRVSPLHF. Here the CDR3 DNA reads TGTGCCAGCGCCCCCACAGGGGGCCGTGTTTCACCCCTCCACTTT.

The chain uses TRBV12-5 and TRBJ1-2; a possible D gene is TRBD1 (6 bases). Trimming removed 3 bases at V and 8 bases at J, with 10 bases between. This CDR3 contains 12 residues. Germline CDR1 LGHNT, CDR2 FRNRAP. CDR3 DNA: TGTGCTAGTGGTTTAACGACAGGCGGCTACACCTTC. Translated, it gives CASGLTTGGYTF.

The rearrangement joins TRBV28 to TRBJ1-6; no reliable D call. CDR1 is MDHEN, CDR2 SYDVKM, per germline. V lost 8 bases, J lost 9 bases, and 11 bases lay in between. The CDR3 has 12 amino acids. CDR3 DNA: TGTGCCAGCCTGACATTCCCTTCACCCCTCCACTTT. Encoded protein: CASLTFPSPLHF.

The V gene is TRBV11-3, the J gene TRBJ1-2; D is uncertain. V lost 1 base and J 2 bases, leaving 23 bases between the germline ends. The CDR3 loop spans 19 amino acids. The germline V gene has CDR1 SGHNT and CDR2 YENEEA. CDR3 amino acids: CASSLVTSSNYGENYGYTF. The DNA for the CDR3 is TGTGCCAGCAGCTTAGTAACGTCTTCGAATTACGGAGAAAACTATGGCTACACCTTC.

The V and J genes are TRBV11-3 and TRBJ1-5; 7 positions agree with TRBD1. V lost 6 bases and J lost 2; bases outside the gene matches: 4. CDR1 and CDR2 from the germline V gene are SGHNT and YENEEA. CDR3 size: 14 residues. This chain's CDR3 is CASRRTGGNQPQHF. CDR3 nucleotide sequence: TGTGCCAGCAGGCGGACAGGCGGCAATCAGCCCCAGCATTTT. Together with reference TRBV11-3 and TRBJ1-5, the CDR3 gives the full variable domain: EAGVVQSPRYKIIEKKQPVAFWCNPISGHNTLYWYLQNLGQGPELLIRYENEEAVDDSQLPKDRFSAERLKGVDSTLKIQPAELGDSAVYLCASRRTGGNQPQHFGDGTRLSIL.

The chain employs TRBV20-1 and TRBJ1-1; 8 bases are shared with TRBD1. J gave up 3 bases and V 8 bases, and 2 bases lay outside the gene matches. The CDR3 has 11 amino acids. Germline values: CDR1 DFQATT, CDR2 SNEGSKA (reference sequence). The CDR3: CSLQGDTEAFF. CDR3 sequence (DNA): TGCAGTTTACAGGGGGACACTGAAGCTTTCTTT.

The chain has TRBV19 and TRBJ1-5, with 9 bases aligning to TRBD1. With 5 bases clipped from V and 7 bases from J, the junction kept 12 bases outside the gene matches. The CDR3 has 16 amino acids. Per germline, CDR1 LNHDA and CDR2 SQIVND (reference sequence). CDR3 loop: CASSPSRDRARQPQHF. The CDR3 DNA reads TGTGCCAGTAGTCCGTCCCGGGACAGGGCTCGCCAGCCCCAGCATTTT. Using reference TRBV19 and TRBJ1-5 for the parts outside the CDR3, the full variable domain is DGGITQSPKYLFRKEGQNVTLSCEQNLNHDAMYWYRQDPGQGLRLIYYSQIVNDFQKGDIAEGYSVSREKKESFPLTVTSAQKNPTAFYLCASSPSRDRARQPQHFGDGTRLSIL.

The chain is built from TRBV6-1 and TRBJ2-2; the match to TRBD1 covers 11 bases. Germline lookup yields CDR1 MNHNS and CDR2 SASEGT. This CDR3 spans 15 amino acids. V shed 6 bases and J 7 bases; nucleotides not matched to a gene: 7. The CDR3 sequence is CASRTDRGRDGELFF. The CDR3 region has the DNA TGTGCCAGCAGGACGGACAGGGGGCGTGACGGGGAGCTGTTTTTT.

The rearrangement joins TRBV7-2 to TRBJ1-6; 7 bases align to TRBD1. The germline V gene encodes CDR1 SGHTA and CDR2 FQGNSA. Trimming at V came to 6 bases and at J to 6 bases, leaving 8 bases not matched to a gene. This CDR3 spans 15 amino acids. In DNA form, the CDR3 reads TGTGCCAGCAGACCTCCGGGACAGCCTAATTCACCCCTCCACTTT. Translation: CASRPPGQPNSPLHF.

The chain has TRBV30 and TRBJ1-1; D possibly corresponds to TRBD1 (6 bases). Trimming removed 0 bases from V and 4 bases from J, with 9 bases in between. Per germline, CDR1 GTSNPN and CDR2 SVGIG (reference sequence). The CDR3 length is 13 residues. CDR3 nucleotides: TGTGCCTGGAGTGTTACAGGGACCACTGAAGCTTTCTTT. Residues: CAWSVTGTTEAFF.

V gene TRBV7-9 combines with J gene TRBJ2-3, with D possibly TRBD2 on 6 matching bases. CDR3 length: 14 amino acids. Looked up from germline, CDR1 is SEHNR and CDR2 is FQNEAQ (reference sequence). V was clipped by 1 base and J by 4 bases, with 9 bases between them. CDR3 coding DNA: TGTGCCAGCAGCTTAGGGGGGGTCCCAGATACGCAGTATTTT. Translated, it gives CASSLGGVPDTQYF.

The V and J genes are TRBV2 and TRBJ1-1; 8 bases line up with TRBD1. CDR3 length: 14 amino acids. Germline V gene lookup returns CDR1 SNHLY and CDR2 FYNNEI. With 7 bases clipped from V and 2 bases from J, the junction kept 6 bases outside the gene matches. CDR3 sequence: CASTRQGKNTEAFF. In nucleotides, the CDR3 is TGTGCCAGCACCCGACAGGGGAAAAACACTGAAGCTTTCTTT.

The chain employs TRBV3-1 (or the pseudogene TRBV3-2) and TRBJ2-2; 9 bases match TRBD2. The CDR3 loop spans 15 amino acids. Trimming at V came to 11 bases and at J to 4 bases, leaving 11 bases not matched to a gene. Germline V gene data show CDR1 as LGHDT and CDR2 as YNNKEL (reference sequence). CDR3 sequence reads: CAPSGRGGGTGELFF. In DNA form, the CDR3 reads TGTGCCCCCTCGGGGCGGGGGGGCGGCACCGGGGAGCTGTTTTTT.

J is TRBJ1-1 and V is TRBV7-9; 8 positions agree with TRBD1. V shed 5 bases and J 0 bases; nucleotides not matched to a gene: 14. Per the germline V gene, CDR1 is SEHNR and CDR2 is FQNEAQ (reference sequence). This CDR3 has 18 residues. The CDR3 region is CASSRIGQGGGMNTEAFF. CDR3 sequence (DNA): TGTGCCAGCAGCCGGATAGGACAGGGAGGGGGCATGAACACTGAAGCTTTCTTT.

The rearrangement joins TRBV12-3 or TRBV12-4 to TRBJ1-1, with a weak D call TRBD1 (6 bases). The CDR3 loop spans 13 amino acids. Trimming took 5 bases from V and 3 from J, leaving 10 bases between them. The CDR3 coding sequence is TGTGCCAGCAGTCCACAGGGCTACACTGAAGCTTTCTTT. This gives the protein CASSPQGYTEAFF.

The J gene is TRBJ2-2, the V gene TRBV7-2; D is perhaps TRBD1 (5 bases). The germline CDR1 and CDR2 sequences are SGHTA and FQGNSA. Trimming stripped 3 bases from V and 1 base from J, with 12 bases between. The CDR3 sequence is 16 residues long. The CDR3 is CASSFRQTQNTGELFF. CDR3 DNA: TGTGCCAGCAGCTTTCGACAGACCCAGAACACCGGGGAGCTGTTTTTT.

This sequence joins TRBV6-6 and TRBJ2-1, with TRBD1 as a possible D gene (6 bases). Germline V gives CDR1 MNHNY, CDR2 SVGAGI (reference sequence). The CDR3 spans 15 residues. The V gene lost 2 bases and the J gene lost 8 bases, with 16 bases spanning the gap. CDR3: CASSYRARPGDEQFF. The CDR3 DNA reads as TGTGCCAGCAGTTACCGTGCCCGACCAGGGGATGAGCAGTTCTTC.

Note on this clone: A read error may account for a junction end that differs from germline. The V and J genes are TRBV6-5 and TRBJ1-2, with TRBD1 matching 8 bases. Per the germline V gene, CDR1 is MNHEY and CDR2 is SVGAGI. The CDR3 consists of 15 residues. CDR3 region: CASSPFPTGDYDYTF. The DNA for the CDR3 is TGTGCCAGCAGCCCGTTTCCGACAGGGGACTATGACTACACCTTC.

V is TRBV5-1 and J is TRBJ2-3; weak D call: TRBD2 (7 bases). Germline CDR1 reads SGHRS; CDR2 reads YFSETQ. V lost 3 bases and J lost 4, with 18 bases in between. The CDR3 is 16 amino acids. In DNA form, the CDR3 reads TGCGCCAGCAGCTCCCGGGGGGCCGTTTCGCCAGATACGCAGTATTTT. It specifies CASSSRGAVSPDTQYF.

The chain employs TRBV5-1 and TRBJ1-2; D remains ambiguous. V lost 1 base and J 7 bases, leaving 17 bases between the germline ends. The germline CDR1 and CDR2 sequences are SGHRS and YFSETQ. The CDR3 has 15 residues. CDR3 sequence reads: CASSLSPGSLGGYTF. CDR3 coding DNA: TGCGCCAGCAGCTTGTCCCCCGGGTCCCTGGGTGGCTACACCTTC. Full variable domain (missing parts from reference TRBV5-1 and TRBJ1-2): KAGVTQTPRYLIKTRGQQVTLSCSPISGHRSVSWYQQTPGQGLQFLFEYFSETQRNKGNFPGRFSGRQFSNSRSEMNVSTLELGDSALYLCASSLSPGSLGGYTFGSGTRLTVV.

This chain connects TRBV7-2 to TRBJ1-6; 7 bases agree with TRBD1. The CDR3 extends over 15 amino acids. V shed 4 bases and J 0 bases; nucleotides not matched to a gene: 0. Germline CDR1 and CDR2: SGHTA and FQGNSA. Written as DNA, the CDR3 is TGTGCCAGCAGCTGGGACAGCTCCTATAATTCACCCCTCCACTTT. Its protein product is CASSWDSSYNSPLHF.

The V call is TRBV4-2, the J call TRBJ1-6, with a possible D match to TRBD1 (5 bases). Trimming cost V 4 bases and J 7 bases, with 14 bases left between them. The germline gives CDR1 LGHNA, CDR2 YNFKEQ. The CDR3 loop spans 15 amino acids. CDR3 coding DNA: TGTGCCAGCAGCCCCACAGGTGGGAACAATTCACCCCTCCACTTT. It is translated as CASSPTGGNNSPLHF.

This chain connects TRBV5-1 to TRBJ1-6; 7 positions agree with TRBD1. The trim removed 4 bases at V and 4 bases at J, leaving 11 bases unmatched. The germline V gene encodes CDR1 SGHRS and CDR2 YFSETQ. The CDR3 runs 17 residues. The CDR3 coding sequence is TGCGCCAGCAGCGGCGGACAGGTCACTAGTTATAATTCACCCCTCCACTTT. It is translated as CASSGGQVTSYNSPLHF.

This clone appeared once. The chain links TRBV15 to TRBJ1-2, with D possibly TRBD1 on 5 matching bases. Trimming removed 0 bases from V and 2 bases from J, with 16 bases in between. The CDR3 is 17 amino acids. Germline V lookup: CDR1 LNHNV, CDR2 YYDKDF (reference sequence). CDR3 sequence: CATSRDSRATPNYGYTF. CDR3 nucleotide sequence: TGTGCCACCAGCAGAGATAGCAGGGCAACTCCGAACTATGGCTACACCTTC.

J is TRBJ2-2 and V is TRBV10-2; D gene unclear. Trimming took 5 bases from V and 5 from J, leaving 9 bases between them. CDR3 size: 13 residues. Germline V gene data show CDR1 as WSHSY and CDR2 as SAAADI. The CDR3 nucleotides read TGCGCCAGCAGTCCGTCAGGAACCGGGGAGCTGTTTTTT. Amino acid sequence: CASSPSGTGELFF.

This chain uses TRBV5-1 with TRBJ1-1, with TRBD1 matching over 11 bases. Germline CDR1 reads SGHRS; CDR2 reads YFSETQ. J gave up 4 bases and V 0 bases, and 2 bases lay outside the gene matches. The CDR3 runs to 15 residues. The CDR3 here is CASSLAGTGGTEAFF. The CDR3 nucleotides read TGCGCCAGCAGCTTGGCCGGGACAGGGGGCACTGAAGCTTTCTTT.